This T cell receptor beta chain is drawn from a study of T cells in Graves' hyperthyroidism and ophthalmopathy. TCR beta CDR3 region amplification was performed from RNA transcripts. The HTBI primer set drove a first-round RT-PCR of the TCR CDR3. MiXCR, run by TCRdb on the multiplex PCR reads, gives a single entry per CDR3 protein. The sample carries more than 500,000 distinct CDR3 sequences, 15% to 20% recorded once. Germline CDR1 and CDR2: ENHRY and SYGVKD. V gave up 6 bases and J gave up 2 bases; unmatched junction bases: 7. CDR3 length: 15 residues. In its sample, this clonotype was seen many times.

This chain links TRBV10-3 with TRBJ2-7; TRBD1 matches at 10 bases. Sequencing was performed on blood. The origin of this receptor is a woman aged 25 to 39 with Graves' hyperthyroidism. This chain's CDR3 is CAISEAGTGAYEQYF. DNA for the CDR3: TGTGCCATCAGCGAGGCCGGGACAGGGGCCTACGAGCAGTACTTC.